This T cell receptor (beta chain) was sequenced in a study of cytomegalovirus exposure and HLA in healthy donors. The study's findings and limits: There were several of the most significant clusters that appeared linked to common viral pathogens in a later analysis. Sequences of the TCR beta chain were said to predict the HLA-A and HLA-B alleles of most subjects accurately. According to an earlier analysis, most TCR beta V segments yielded productive rearrangements about 90% or about 30% of the time.

About this clone itself: Antigen: not known.

60 Vbeta and 13 Jbeta primers were used in PCR. Repertoires were generated with immunoSEQ multiplex PCR, while TCRdb's copy carries only in-frame clones and drops some. The table shows about 200,000 clones, with about 81% occurring only once. V was pared by 6 bases and J by 8 bases, with 13 bases between. The germline gives CDR1 MNHNS, CDR2 SASEGT. This CDR3 contains 12 residues. The V and J genes are TRBV6-1 and TRBJ1-1; a possible D gene is TRBD1 (5 bases). This TCR came from a woman aged 40-49 years in good health and CMV-seronegative. The specimen was PBMCs. The CDR3 protein is CASSFGTSEAFF. CDR3 sequence (DNA): TGTGCCAGCAGCTTCGGGACTTCAGAAGCTTTCTTT.